What follows are 15 T cell receptor beta chains derived from one specimen sequenced in a study of control samples from healthy donors and cancer patients. Assay: immunoSEQ multiplex PCR; the TCRdb copy retains only in-frame clones and omits some. The sample lists over 70,000 clones, approximately 88% occurring once. The material sequenced was blood. These receptor sequences come from a woman in her fifties or sixties in good health.

The chain couples TRBV2 to TRBJ2-1; no firm D call. This CDR3 has 15 residues. With 1 base removed from V and 7 bases from J, the gap between germline ends came to 14 bases. The germline CDR1 and CDR2 sequences are SNHLY and FYNNEI. The CDR3 bases are TGTGCCAGCAGTGAAGAGGGCAAAGGCCGGAATGAGCAGTTCTTC. Protein sequence: CASSEEGKGRNEQFF.

The chain employs TRBV7-8 and TRBJ2-1, with a tentative D call TRBD2 (5 bases). The V gene's germline CDR1 is SGHVS and CDR2 FQNEAQ. The V end was cut by 4 bases, the J end by 8 bases, with 30 bases between. The CDR3 spans 19 residues. The CDR3 sequence: CASSSPSRRGSIDAHEQFF. CDR3 DNA: TGTGCCAGCAGCTCGCCATCCCGGCGAGGGTCCATAGATGCCCATGAGCAGTTCTTC.

This clone was found a few times. Other DNA sequences in this specimen translate into the identical CDR3. This chain uses TRBV6-1 with TRBJ1-5, with D hard to call. Germline CDR1 MNHNS, CDR2 SASEGT. V was cut by 3 bases and J by 2 bases, with 8 bases left in between. The CDR3 sequence is 14 residues long. The CDR3 spells CASSDRGGNQPQHF. The CDR3 DNA sequence: TGTGCCAGCAGTGACCGCGGGGGCAATCAGCCCCAGCATTTT.

This chain uses TRBV6-2 or TRBV6-3 with TRBJ2-1, with 7 bases identical to TRBD2. This CDR3 is 15 amino acids long. Germline V gene lookup returns CDR1 MNHEY and CDR2 SVGEGT. After removal of 0 bases from V and 3 bases from J, the junction contained 2 bases not matched to a gene. CDR3 DNA sequence: TGTGCCAGCAGTTACTCGGCTAGCGGCTACAATGAGCAGTTCTTC. Translating it yields CASSYSASGYNEQFF.

V usage is TRBV3-1 (or the pseudogene TRBV3-2) and J usage is TRBJ2-6; D is unclear. Germline V lookup: CDR1 LGHDT, CDR2 YNNKEL (reference sequence). Trimming took off 4 bases at V and 0 bases at J, with 10 bases between the two ends. This CDR3 comprises 16 residues. The CDR3 sequence: CASSPRPISGANVLTF. In DNA form, the CDR3 reads TGTGCCAGCAGCCCGCGTCCTATCTCTGGGGCCAACGTCCTGACTTTC.

The V gene is TRBV5-4, the J gene TRBJ2-3, with TRBD1 matching 10 bases. The CDR3 runs 16 residues. Unmatched junction bases numbered 10, after V lost 4 bases and J lost 5 bases. Per germline, CDR1 SGHNT and CDR2 YYREEE (reference sequence). CDR3: CASSPRDRGFGDTQYF. In nucleotides, the CDR3 is TGTGCCAGCAGCCCCCGGGACAGGGGCTTTGGAGATACGCAGTATTTT.

The chain couples TRBV4-1 to TRBJ2-1; 12 bases are a match to TRBD2. With V trimmed by 5 bases and J by 8 bases, 7 bases remained unmatched. This CDR3 has 15 amino acids. Germline CDR1 reads MGHRA; CDR2 reads YSYEKL. The CDR3 DNA reads TGCGCCAGCAGCTCTCGACTAGCGGGAGCCTATGAGCAGTTCTTC. Its translation: CASSSRLAGAYEQFF.

The V and J genes are TRBV18 and TRBJ1-3; D uncertain. The CDR3 runs 16 residues. Germline V CDR1 and CDR2: KGHSH, LQKENI. Trimming removed 3 bases from V and 4 bases from J, with 16 bases in between. CDR3 coding DNA: TGTGCCAGCTCACCCGCAATGGGTGTGAGCGGAAACACCATATATTTT. Translating gives CASSPAMGVSGNTIYF. Combining the CDR3 with reference TRBV18 and TRBJ1-3 gives the whole variable domain NAGVMQNPRHLVRRRGQEARLRCSPMKGHSHVYWYRQLPEEGLKFMVYLQKENIIDESGMPKERFSAEFPKEGPSILRIQQVVRGDSAAYFCASSPAMGVSGNTIYFGEGSWLTVV.

V usage is TRBV7-2 and J usage is TRBJ2-2, with unresolved D. Germline V lookup: CDR1 SGHTA, CDR2 FQGNSA. This CDR3 contains 13 residues. Trimming pared 5 bases from V and 4 bases from J, leaving 8 bases between. The CDR3 is CASSRESTGELFF. The CDR3 nucleotides read TGTGCCAGCAGCCGAGAAAGCACCGGGGAGCTGTTTTTT.

The chain couples TRBV24-1 to TRBJ2-1; D is possibly TRBD1 (6 bases). CDR3 size: 13 residues. CDR1 and CDR2 (germline): KGHDR, SFDVKD. The V and J ends lost 8 bases and 1 base respectively, with 8 bases between them. CDR3 region: CATMDSSYNEQFF. CDR3 nucleotides: TGTGCCACCATGGACAGTTCCTACAATGAGCAGTTCTTC.

The chain recombines TRBV7-2 with TRBJ1-3; unclear D gene. CDR1 and CDR2 from the germline V gene are SGHTA and FQGNSA. V lost 0 bases and J lost 4, with 7 bases in between. This CDR3 region has 14 residues. The CDR3 here is CASSLAGVGNTIYF. CDR3 sequence (DNA): TGTGCCAGCAGCTTAGCTGGGGTCGGAAACACCATATATTTT.

V usage is TRBV25-1 and J usage is TRBJ2-3; 10 bases map to TRBD2. The CDR3 runs to 15 residues. J gave up 5 bases and V 7 bases, and 9 bases lay outside the gene matches. Germline V lookup: CDR1 MGHDK, CDR2 SYGVNS. CDR3 region: CASKVERGGEDTQYF. CDR3 in DNA: TGTGCCAGCAAGGTGGAGCGGGGGGGCGAAGATACGCAGTATTTT.

This clone was seen a handful of times. The rearrangement joins TRBV6-1 to TRBJ1-2; D not resolved. The CDR3 totals 11 residues. With 3 bases removed from V and 7 bases from J, the gap between germline ends came to 6 bases. Germline V lookup: CDR1 MNHNS, CDR2 SASEGT. CDR3: CASSEGLGYTF. In DNA form, the CDR3 reads TGTGCCAGCAGTGAGGGTCTTGGCTACACCTTC.

This chain joins TRBV7-9 and TRBJ1-4, with D perhaps matching TRBD1 (6 bases). V was trimmed by 4 bases and J by 5 bases, leaving 11 bases between them. Germline assignment: CDR1 SEHNR and CDR2 FQNEAQ (reference sequence). CDR3 length: 14 amino acids. The CDR3 spells CASSSAGGNEKLFF. CDR3 coding DNA: TGTGCCAGCAGCTCCGCCGGGGGCAATGAAAAACTGTTTTTT.

This chain connects TRBV28 to TRBJ2-1; D is possibly TRBD2 (5 bases). Germline CDR1 MDHEN, CDR2 SYDVKM. CDR3 length equals 16 residues. Trimming left V 4 bases short and J 0 bases short, with 13 bases between. The CDR3 bases are TGTGCCAGCAGTTCGCGACTTGCGGGCTCCTACAATGAGCAGTTCTTC. This encodes CASSSRLAGSYNEQFF. The variable domain in full, completed from reference TRBV28 and TRBJ2-1, reads DVKVTQSSRYLVKRTGEKVFLECVQDMDHENMFWYRQDPGLGLRLIYFSYDVKMKEKGDIPEGYSVSREKKERFSLILESASTNQTSMYLCASSSRLAGSYNEQFFGPGTRLTVL.